These T cell receptor beta chains were read from a single sample in a study of CD8 T cells in ankylosing spondylitis. In TCRdb, the 5' RACE reads were re-called with MiXCR into one record per CDR3 protein. The sample lists hundreds of thousands of distinct CDR3 sequences; about 11% were seen once. The sample was blood, either unsorted or a sorted T cell fraction (not recorded which). These receptors were collected from a male donor with ankylosing spondylitis. The CDR3 runs from the conserved cysteine through the conserved F or W. A D gene is named only where the DNA matches it firmly. Size is stated for part of the rows, as once, few or many counts, or as a class when the clone is expanded.

TRBV6-4	TRBJ1-1	-	-	TGTGCCAGCAGTGACGGTTACACTGAAGCTTTCTTT	CASSDGYTEAFF
TRBV2	TRBJ1-5	-	-	TGTGCCAGCAGTGAAGGGCATATCAATCAGCCCCAGCATTTT	CASSEGHINQPQHF
TRBV12-3/TRBV12-4	TRBJ2-1	-	many	TGTGCCAGCAGCCCCTTCTATGAGCAGTTCTTC	CASSPFYEQFF
TRBV7-6	TRBJ2-7	-	few	TGTGCCAGCAGCTCCCAGCCAGTCAGCTCCTACGAGCAGTACTTC	CASSSQPVSSYEQYF
TRBV5-4	TRBJ2-3	-	-	TGTGCCAGCAGCTTTATGGGCCCCACAGATACGCAGTATTTT	CASSFMGPTDTQYF
TRBV5-6	TRBJ2-5	-	-	TGTGCCAGCAGCCAGGGGGGGAGGCAAGAGACCCAGTACTTC	CASSQGGRQETQYF
TRBV11-2	TRBJ2-3	-	few	TGTGCCAGCAGCTTCACGTTTCAGGAGTCGCAGTATTTT	CASSFTFQESQYF
TRBV20-1	TRBJ1-3	-	-	TGCAGTGCTAGAGAAGGGAATGGAAACACCATATATTTT	CSAREGNGNTIYF
TRBV6-2/TRBV6-3	TRBJ2-4	-	few	TGTGCCAGCAGTTATTACCAGCCTCTAGCCAAAAACATTCAGTACTTC	CASSYYQPLAKNIQYF
TRBV7-2	TRBJ2-3	TRBD2	many	TGTGCCAGCAGCTTCCAGCGGGGGGGCGAGGATACGCAGTATTTT	CASSFQRGGEDTQYF
TRBV7-2	TRBJ2-7	-	many	TGCGCCAGCAGCTTGGGGGGAACAGCGTACGAGCAGTACTTC	CASSLGGTAYEQYF
TRBV11-2	TRBJ2-2	-	few	TGTGCCAGCAGCTTCCCCACGAACACCGGGGAGCTGTTTTTT	CASSFPTNTGELFF
TRBV10-3	TRBJ1-6	-	-	TGTGCCATCAGTGTAGGGCCTGCCACCCTCCACTTT	CAISVGPATLHF
TRBV29-1	TRBJ2-5	-	-	TGCAGCGTTTGGACCGCCAAGGAGGGGACCCAGTACTTC	CSVWTAKEGTQYF
TRBV5-6	TRBJ1-4	TRBD1	few	TGTGCCAGCAACTTAGGGACAGTTAATGAAAAACTGTTTTTT	CASNLGTVNEKLFF
TRBV6-2/TRBV6-3	TRBJ2-7	-	-	TGTGCCAGCAGCGTAGCGGCCACCCCGTCCGAGCAGTACTTC	CASSVAATPSEQYF
TRBV24-1	TRBJ2-5	-	-	TGTGCCACCAGTGATACGGCCGTGCGGGAGACCCAGTACTTC	CATSDTAVRETQYF
TRBV6-1	TRBJ1-2	-	-	TGTGCCAGCAGTGAAGGGCTCAACTATGGCTACACCTTC	CASSEGLNYGYTF
TRBV7-3	TRBJ2-7	TRBD1	few	TGTGCCAGCAGCTTGACAGGGGGACTCAACGAGCAGTACTTC	CASSLTGGLNEQYF
TRBV29-1	TRBJ2-2	-	many	TGCAGCGTTGCAGAGAGACTAAACACCGGGGAGCTGTTTTTT	CSVAERLNTGELFF
TRBV4-3	TRBJ1-1	-	few	TGCGCCAGCAGCCAAATATTGAACACTGAAGCTTTCTTT	CASSQILNTEAFF
TRBV20-1	TRBJ2-3	-	-	TGCAGTGCTAGAGCCCGATTAGGACTCCTAACTTCCACAGATACACGGTATTTT	CSARARLGLLTSTDTRYF
TRBV4-3	TRBJ2-7	-	-	TGCGCCAGCAGCCACAACCCGAGCTCCTACGAGCAGTACTTC	CASSHNPSSYEQYF
TRBV5-1	TRBJ1-4	-	-	TGCGCCAGCCGCCCGAAGGCATCACCTTTATATCTTAATGAAAAACTGTTTTTT	CASRPKASPLYLNEKLFF
TRBV7-8	TRBJ2-1	TRBD2	few	TGTGCCAGCAGCCGCTGGGGGGGTGAGCAGTTCTTC	CASSRWGGEQFF
TRBV20-1	TRBJ1-6	-	few	TGCAGTGCAGAGAAGGGACTACATAATTCACCCCTCCACTTT	CSAEKGLHNSPLHF
TRBV20-1	TRBJ2-7	-	few	TGCAGTGCTAGGGACGTCAGCTCCTACGAGCAGTACTTC	CSARDVSSYEQYF
TRBV7-2	TRBJ2-1	TRBD2	few	TGTGCCAGCAGCCCCGGACTAGCGGGAGCTGGGTACAATGAGCAGTTCTTC	CASSPGLAGAGYNEQFF
TRBV6-5	TRBJ2-1	-	few	TGTGCCAGCAGTTACTCGAGGGACTTGTCCTACAATGAGCAGTTCTTC	CASSYSRDLSYNEQFF
TRBV4-2	TRBJ2-1	-	-	TGTGCCAGCAGCCAAGTTACGGGAGAAGGGGGGCAGTTCTTC	CASSQVTGEGGQFF
TRBV7-9	TRBJ2-1	TRBD2	many	TGTGCCAGCAGCCCAAGACTAGCGGGAGAACATGAGCAGTTCTTC	CASSPRLAGEHEQFF
TRBV12-3/TRBV12-4	TRBJ1-2	TRBD1	-	TGTGCCAGCAGGACAAATCGCAGGGGGCGCGGAGGCTACACCTTC	CASRTNRRGRGGYTF
TRBV4-3	TRBJ2-5	-	few	TGCGCCAGCAGCCAAGGGGCGGGGGCGCTCGTGGAGACCCAGTACTTC	CASSQGAGALVETQYF
TRBV7-2	TRBJ1-2	-	-	TGTGCCAGCAGCTTGGGTCCGGGACCGGACTATGGCTACACCTTC	CASSLGPGPDYGYTF
TRBV5-1	TRBJ1-1	-	-	TGCGCCAGCAGCGGGGGGGCAGGGGATTATGAAGCTTTCTTT	CASSGGAGDYEAFF
TRBV20-1	TRBJ1-5	TRBD1	-	TGCAGTGCGGCCTTGACAGGGAACAACCAGCCCCAGCATTTT	CSAALTGNNQPQHF
TRBV6-1	TRBJ1-6	-	few	TGTGCCAGCAGTGAAGAGCCGGGTTCACCCCTCCACTTT	CASSEEPGSPLHF
TRBV6-2/TRBV6-3	TRBJ2-3	-	-	TGTGCCAGCCGCACGCCCGGGACTACAGATACGCAGTATTTT	CASRTPGTTDTQYF
TRBV7-8	TRBJ1-6	-	-	TGTGCCAGCAGCCTAGCCCGGGTTCTATATAATTCACCCCTCCACTTT	CASSLARVLYNSPLHF
TRBV19	TRBJ2-5	TRBD2	-	TGTGCCAGTAGTTCCACAGCGGGAGGGCGAAAGTACCAAGAGACCCAGTACTTC	CASSSTAGGRKYQETQYF
TRBV20-1	TRBJ1-4	TRBD1	-	TGCAGTGCTATCTGGACAGGCCAGGAAAAACTGTTTTTT	CSAIWTGQEKLFF
TRBV5-1	TRBJ2-5	-	few	TGCGCCAGCAGCCTGGGAGAGGGTCACCAAGAGACCCAGTACTTC	CASSLGEGHQETQYF
TRBV18	TRBJ1-5	-	-	TGTGCCAGCTCACCACGCAGTAATAGCAATCAGCCCCAGCATTTT	CASSPRSNSNQPQHF
TRBV7-6	TRBJ2-3	TRBD1	few	TGTGCCAGCAGCTTTTCGGACAGGGCGACAGATACGCAGTATTTT	CASSFSDRATDTQYF
TRBV7-2	TRBJ2-2	-	-	TGTGCCAGCAGCCCGCAGGGTATCGCGAACACCGGGGAGCTGTTTTTT	CASSPQGIANTGELFF
TRBV6-5	TRBJ2-1	-	-	TGTGCCAGCAGATTACGGGGATGGAGGGGGAAGGACAATGAGCAGTTCTTC	CASRLRGWRGKDNEQFF
TRBV4-3	TRBJ2-2	-	few	TGCGCCAGCAGCCGCGGGGCAGGGGTTGGCACCGGGGAGCTGTTTTTT	CASSRGAGVGTGELFF